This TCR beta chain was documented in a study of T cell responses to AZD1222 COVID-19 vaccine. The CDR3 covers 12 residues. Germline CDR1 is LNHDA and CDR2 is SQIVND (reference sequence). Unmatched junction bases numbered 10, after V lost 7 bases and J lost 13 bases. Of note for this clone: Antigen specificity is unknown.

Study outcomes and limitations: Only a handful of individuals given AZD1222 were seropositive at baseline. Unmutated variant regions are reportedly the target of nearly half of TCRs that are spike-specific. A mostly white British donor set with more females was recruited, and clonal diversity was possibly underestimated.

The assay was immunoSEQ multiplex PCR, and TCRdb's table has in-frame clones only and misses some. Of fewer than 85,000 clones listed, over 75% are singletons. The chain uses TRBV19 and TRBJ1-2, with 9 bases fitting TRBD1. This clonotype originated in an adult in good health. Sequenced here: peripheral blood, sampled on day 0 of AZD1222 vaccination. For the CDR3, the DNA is TGTGCCAGTACTACAACAGGGGGCGCGACCACCTTC. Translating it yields CASTTTGGATTF.